This T cell receptor (beta chain) was observed in a study of CD8 T cells in ankylosing spondylitis. Findings and limits, study-wide: As reported, disease-linked clones showed significant enrichment in matched ankylosing spondylitis synovial fluid.

MiXCR, applied by TCRdb to the 5' RACE reads, yields one record per CDR3 protein. The sample yields about 130,000 distinct CDR3 sequences, about a tenth seen once. This clonotype was observed at least ten times. Its target is unknown. Between the trimmed V and J ends, which lost 3 bases and 2 bases, there was a span of 6 bases. The CDR3 is 13 amino acids. Germline lookup yields CDR1 MNHEY and CDR2 SMNVEV (reference sequence). This sequence was found in a male donor with ankylosing spondylitis or in good health (not recorded which). J is TRBJ2-3 and V is TRBV27; D unresolved. Sequencing used blood, either unsorted or a sorted T cell fraction (not recorded which). The CDR3 DNA is TGTGCCAGCAGTTTGGCAGACACAGATACGCAGTATTTT. Translation gives CASSLADTDTQYF.